This T cell receptor (beta chain) was documented in a study of Graves' ophthalmopathy and Graves' hyperthyroidism. Overall study results and limits: Progression of ophthalmopathy was predicted by the model with about 66% sensitivity and under 85% specificity. Classification of ophthalmopathy versus stable hyperthyroidism by a 13-signature model yielded around 91% sensitivity and just under 83% specificity. Most thyroid clonotypes expanded beyond 0.001 frequency were also found in blood.

RNA transcripts served as template for amplifying TCR beta CDR3 sequences. First-round RT-PCR employed HTBI primers, with a second-round multiplex PCR after it. TCRdb ran MiXCR on the multiplex PCR reads and lists one entry per CDR3 protein. The sample shows 600,000 to 700,000 distinct CDR3 sequences, under 50% of them seen only once. The CDR3 sequence is 13 residues long. With V trimmed by 6 bases and J by 4 bases, 5 bases remained unmatched. Germline V lookup: CDR1 SNHLY, CDR2 FYNNEI. This clonotype has more than one count but fewer than ten. The antigen is undetermined. The gene calls are TRBV2 and TRBJ1-1; 7 bases line up with TRBD1. The receptor comes from an adult man with Graves' ophthalmopathy. Sequenced sample: peripheral blood. The CDR3 DNA is TGTGCCAGCAGGGTCCGGACAGGCACTGAAGCTTTCTTT. Its translation is CASRVRTGTEAFF.